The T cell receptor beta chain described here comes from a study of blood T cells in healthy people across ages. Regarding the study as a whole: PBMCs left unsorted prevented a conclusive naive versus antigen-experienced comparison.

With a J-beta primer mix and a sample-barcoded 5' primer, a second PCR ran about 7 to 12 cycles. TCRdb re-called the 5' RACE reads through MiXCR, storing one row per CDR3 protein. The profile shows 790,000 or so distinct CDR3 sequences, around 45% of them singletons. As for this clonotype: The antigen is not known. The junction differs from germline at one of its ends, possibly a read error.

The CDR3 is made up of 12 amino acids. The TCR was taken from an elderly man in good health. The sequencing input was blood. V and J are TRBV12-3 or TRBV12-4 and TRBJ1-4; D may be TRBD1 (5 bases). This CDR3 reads CASRPDSEKPFF. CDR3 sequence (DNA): TGTGCCAGCAGGCCCGACAGTGAAAAACCGTTTTTT.